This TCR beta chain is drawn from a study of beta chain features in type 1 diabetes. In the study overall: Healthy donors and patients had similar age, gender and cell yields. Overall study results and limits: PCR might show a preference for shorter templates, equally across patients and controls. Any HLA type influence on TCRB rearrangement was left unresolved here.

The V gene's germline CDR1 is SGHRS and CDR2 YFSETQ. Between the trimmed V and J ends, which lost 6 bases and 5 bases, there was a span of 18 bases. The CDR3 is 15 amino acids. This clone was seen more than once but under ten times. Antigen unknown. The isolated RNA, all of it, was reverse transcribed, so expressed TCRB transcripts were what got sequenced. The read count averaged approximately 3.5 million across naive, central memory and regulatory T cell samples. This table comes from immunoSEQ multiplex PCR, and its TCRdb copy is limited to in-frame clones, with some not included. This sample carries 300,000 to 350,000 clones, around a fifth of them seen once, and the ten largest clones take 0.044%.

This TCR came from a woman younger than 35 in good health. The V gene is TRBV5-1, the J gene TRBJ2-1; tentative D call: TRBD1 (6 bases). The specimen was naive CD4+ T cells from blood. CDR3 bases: TGCGCCAGCAACACAGGGCCGGGCCGCCACAATGAGCAGTTCTTC. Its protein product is CASNTGPGRHNEQFF.